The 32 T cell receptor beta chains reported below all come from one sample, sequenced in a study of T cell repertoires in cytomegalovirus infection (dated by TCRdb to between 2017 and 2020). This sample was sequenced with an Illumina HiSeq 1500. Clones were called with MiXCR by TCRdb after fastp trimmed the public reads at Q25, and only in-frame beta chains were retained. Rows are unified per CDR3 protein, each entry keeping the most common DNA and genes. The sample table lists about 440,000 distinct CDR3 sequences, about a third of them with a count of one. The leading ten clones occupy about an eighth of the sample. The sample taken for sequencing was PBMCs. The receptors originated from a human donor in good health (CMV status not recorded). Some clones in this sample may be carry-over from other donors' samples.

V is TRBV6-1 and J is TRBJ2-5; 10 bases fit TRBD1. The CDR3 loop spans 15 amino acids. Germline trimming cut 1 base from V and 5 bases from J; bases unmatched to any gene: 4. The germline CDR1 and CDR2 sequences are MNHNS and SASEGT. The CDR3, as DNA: TGTGCCAGCAGTGAAGAGACAGGGGGCGCGGAGACCCAGTACTTC. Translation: CASSEETGGAETQYF.

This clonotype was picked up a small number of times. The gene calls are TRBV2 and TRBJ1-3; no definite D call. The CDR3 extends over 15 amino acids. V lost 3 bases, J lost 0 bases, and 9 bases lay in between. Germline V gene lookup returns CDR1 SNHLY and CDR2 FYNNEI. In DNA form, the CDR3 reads TGTGCCAGCAGTGAGCAAGGCATCTCTGGAAACACCATATATTTT. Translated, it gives CASSEQGISGNTIYF.

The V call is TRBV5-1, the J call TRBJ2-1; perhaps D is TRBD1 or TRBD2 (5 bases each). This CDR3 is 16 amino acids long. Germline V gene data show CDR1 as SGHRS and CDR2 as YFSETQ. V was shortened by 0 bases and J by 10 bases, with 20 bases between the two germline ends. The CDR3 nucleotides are TGCGCCAGCAGCTTGGGGTCGGGACCACCATTGGAGGAGCAGTTCTTC. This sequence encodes CASSLGSGPPLEEQFF.

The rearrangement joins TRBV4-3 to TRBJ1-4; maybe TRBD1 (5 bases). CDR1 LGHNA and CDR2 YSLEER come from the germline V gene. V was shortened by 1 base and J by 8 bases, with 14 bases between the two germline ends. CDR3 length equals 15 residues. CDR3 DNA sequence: TGCGCCAGCAGCCAAGGGGGCGTTGGACGCGAAAAACTGTTTTTT. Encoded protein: CASSQGGVGREKLFF.

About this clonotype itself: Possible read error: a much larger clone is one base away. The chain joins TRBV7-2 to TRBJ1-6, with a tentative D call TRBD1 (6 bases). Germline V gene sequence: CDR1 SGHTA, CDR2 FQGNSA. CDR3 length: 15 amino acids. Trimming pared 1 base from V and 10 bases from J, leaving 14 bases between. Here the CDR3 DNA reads TGTGCCAGCAGCTTAGGAAGGCAGGGGCTCTCACCCCTCCACTTT. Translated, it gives CASSLGRQGLSPLHF. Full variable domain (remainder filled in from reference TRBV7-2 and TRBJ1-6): GAGVSQSPSNKVTEKGKDVELRCDPISGHTALYWYRQSLGQGLEFLIYFQGNSAPDKSGLPSDRFSAERTGGSVSTLTIQRTQQEDSAVYLCASSLGRQGLSPLHFGNGTRLTVT.

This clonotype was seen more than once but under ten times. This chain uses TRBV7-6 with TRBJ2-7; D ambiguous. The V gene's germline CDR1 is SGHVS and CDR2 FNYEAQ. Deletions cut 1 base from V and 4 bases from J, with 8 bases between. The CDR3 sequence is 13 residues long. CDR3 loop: CASSLDEYYEQYF. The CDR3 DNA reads TGTGCCAGCAGCTTAGATGAATATTACGAGCAGTACTTC.

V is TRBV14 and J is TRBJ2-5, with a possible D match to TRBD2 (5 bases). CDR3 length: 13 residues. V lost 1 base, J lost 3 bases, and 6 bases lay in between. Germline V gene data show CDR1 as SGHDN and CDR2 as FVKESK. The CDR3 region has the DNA TGTGCCAGCAGCCAAGTCGGGGAAGAGACCCAGTACTTC. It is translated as CASSQVGEETQYF. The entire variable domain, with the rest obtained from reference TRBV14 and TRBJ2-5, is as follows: EAGVTQFPSHSVIEKGQTVTLRCDPISGHDNLYWYRRVMGKEIKFLLHFVKESKQDESGMPNNRFLAERTGGTYSTLKVQPAELEDSGVYFCASSQVGEETQYFGPGTRLLVL.

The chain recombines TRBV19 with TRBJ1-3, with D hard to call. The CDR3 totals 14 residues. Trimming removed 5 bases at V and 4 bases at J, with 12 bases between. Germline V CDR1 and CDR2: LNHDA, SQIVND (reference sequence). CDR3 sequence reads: CASSLRTGGNTIYF. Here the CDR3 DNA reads TGTGCCAGTAGTCTGAGGACGGGAGGAAACACCATATATTTT.

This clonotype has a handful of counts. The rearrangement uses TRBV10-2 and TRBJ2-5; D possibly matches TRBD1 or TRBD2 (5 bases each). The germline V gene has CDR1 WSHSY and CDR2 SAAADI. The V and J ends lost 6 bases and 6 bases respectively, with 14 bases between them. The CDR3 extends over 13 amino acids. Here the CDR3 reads CASRPPGAKTQYF. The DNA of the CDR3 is TGCGCCAGCAGACCCCCCGGGGCTAAGACCCAGTACTTC.

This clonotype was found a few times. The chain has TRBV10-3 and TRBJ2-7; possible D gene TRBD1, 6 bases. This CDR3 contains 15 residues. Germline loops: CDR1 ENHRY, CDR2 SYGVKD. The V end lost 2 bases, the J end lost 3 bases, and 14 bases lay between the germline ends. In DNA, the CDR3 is TGTGCCATCAGTGAGGCGCCAGGGGAAGACTACGAGCAGTACTTC. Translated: CAISEAPGEDYEQYF.

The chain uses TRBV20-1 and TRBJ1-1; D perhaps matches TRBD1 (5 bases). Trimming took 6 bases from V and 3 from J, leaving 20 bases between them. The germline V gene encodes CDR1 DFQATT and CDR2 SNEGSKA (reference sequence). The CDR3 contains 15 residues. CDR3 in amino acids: CSAPGTLNGHTEAFF. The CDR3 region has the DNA TGCAGTGCCCCCGGGACGCTAAACGGGCACACTGAAGCTTTCTTT.

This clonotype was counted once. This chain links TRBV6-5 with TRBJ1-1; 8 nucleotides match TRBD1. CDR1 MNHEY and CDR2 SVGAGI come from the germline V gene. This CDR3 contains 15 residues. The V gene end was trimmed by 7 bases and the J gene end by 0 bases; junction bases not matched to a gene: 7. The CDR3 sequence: CASIFRGPLNTEAFF. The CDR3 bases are TGTGCCAGCATTTTCAGGGGGCCGTTGAACACTGAAGCTTTCTTT.

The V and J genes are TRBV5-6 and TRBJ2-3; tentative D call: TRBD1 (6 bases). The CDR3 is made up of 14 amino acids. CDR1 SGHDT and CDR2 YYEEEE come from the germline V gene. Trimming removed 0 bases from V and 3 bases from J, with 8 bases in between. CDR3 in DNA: TGTGCCAGCAGCTTGGGACAGGTGACAGATACGCAGTATTTT. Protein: CASSLGQVTDTQYF.

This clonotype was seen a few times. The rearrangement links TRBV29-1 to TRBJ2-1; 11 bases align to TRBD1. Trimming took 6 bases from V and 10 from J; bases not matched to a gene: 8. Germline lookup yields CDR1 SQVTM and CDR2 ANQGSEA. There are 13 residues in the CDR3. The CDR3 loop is CSVARTGGQEQFF. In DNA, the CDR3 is TGCAGCGTCGCCCGGACAGGGGGCCAGGAGCAGTTCTTC.

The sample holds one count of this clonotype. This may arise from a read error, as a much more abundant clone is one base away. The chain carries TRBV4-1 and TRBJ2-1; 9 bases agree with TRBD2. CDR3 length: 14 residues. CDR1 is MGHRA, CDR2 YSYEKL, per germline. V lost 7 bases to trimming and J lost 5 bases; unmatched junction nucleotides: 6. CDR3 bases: TGCGCCAGCATCCGTCAGCGGGGGGACAATGAGCAGTTCTTC. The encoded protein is CASIRQRGDNEQFF.

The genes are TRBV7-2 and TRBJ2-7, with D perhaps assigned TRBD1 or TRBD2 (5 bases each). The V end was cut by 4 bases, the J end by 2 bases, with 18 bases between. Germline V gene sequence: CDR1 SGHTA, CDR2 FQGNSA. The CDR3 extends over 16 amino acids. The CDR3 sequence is CASSYPGTLRPYEQYF. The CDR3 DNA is TGTGCCAGCAGCTACCCCGGGACCCTCAGACCCTACGAGCAGTACTTC.

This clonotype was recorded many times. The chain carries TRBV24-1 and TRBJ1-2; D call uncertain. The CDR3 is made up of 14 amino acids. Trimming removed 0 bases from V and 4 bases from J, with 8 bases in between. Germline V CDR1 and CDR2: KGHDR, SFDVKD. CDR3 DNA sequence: TGTGCCACCAGTGATTTGCGACCTCCCTATGGCTACACCTTC. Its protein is CATSDLRPPYGYTF.

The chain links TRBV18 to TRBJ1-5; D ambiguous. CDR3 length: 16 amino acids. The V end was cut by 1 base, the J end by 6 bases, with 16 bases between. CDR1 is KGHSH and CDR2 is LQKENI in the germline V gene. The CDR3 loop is CASSPLPGLEGQPQHF. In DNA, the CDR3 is TGTGCCAGCTCACCACTTCCAGGACTCGAGGGTCAGCCCCAGCATTTT. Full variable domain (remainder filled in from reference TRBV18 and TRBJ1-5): NAGVMQNPRHLVRRRGQEARLRCSPMKGHSHVYWYRQLPEEGLKFMVYLQKENIIDESGMPKERFSAEFPKEGPSILRIQQVVRGDSAAYFCASSPLPGLEGQPQHFGDGTRLSIL.

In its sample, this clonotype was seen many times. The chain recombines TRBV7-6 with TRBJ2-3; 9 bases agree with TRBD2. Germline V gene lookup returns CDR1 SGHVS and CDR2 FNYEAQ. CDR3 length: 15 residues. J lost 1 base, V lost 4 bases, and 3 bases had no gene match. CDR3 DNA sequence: TGTGCCAGCAGCTCCAGACTAGCGGGCACAGATACGCAGTATTTT. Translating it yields CASSSRLAGTDTQYF.

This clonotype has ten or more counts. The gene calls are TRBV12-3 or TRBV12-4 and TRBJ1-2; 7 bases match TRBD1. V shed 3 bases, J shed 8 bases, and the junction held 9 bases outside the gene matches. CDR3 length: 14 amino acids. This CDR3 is CASSFWQGEGGYTF. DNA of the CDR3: TGTGCCAGCAGTTTTTGGCAGGGGGAGGGCGGCTACACCTTC.

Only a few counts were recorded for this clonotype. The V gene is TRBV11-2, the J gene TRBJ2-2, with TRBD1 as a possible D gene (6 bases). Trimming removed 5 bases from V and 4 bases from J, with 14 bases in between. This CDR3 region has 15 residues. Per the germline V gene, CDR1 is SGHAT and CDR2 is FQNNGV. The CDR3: CASSRMGQGTGELFF. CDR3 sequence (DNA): TGTGCCAGCAGCCGTATGGGACAAGGCACCGGGGAGCTGTTTTTT.

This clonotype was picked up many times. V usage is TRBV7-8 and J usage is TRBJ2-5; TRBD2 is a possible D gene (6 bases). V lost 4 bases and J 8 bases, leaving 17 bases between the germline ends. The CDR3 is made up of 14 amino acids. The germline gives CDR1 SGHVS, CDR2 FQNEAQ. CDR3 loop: CASSSRDSRQTQYF. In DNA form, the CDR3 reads TGTGCCAGCAGCTCCCGGGACTCCAGGCAAACCCAGTACTTC.

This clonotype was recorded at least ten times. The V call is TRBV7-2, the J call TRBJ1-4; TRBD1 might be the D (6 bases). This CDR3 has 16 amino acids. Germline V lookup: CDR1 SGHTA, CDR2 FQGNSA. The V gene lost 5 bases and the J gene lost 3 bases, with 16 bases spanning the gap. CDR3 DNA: TGTGCCAGCAGCCTGCTGAACAGGGCTGCTAATGAAAAACTGTTTTTT. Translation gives CASSLLNRAANEKLFF. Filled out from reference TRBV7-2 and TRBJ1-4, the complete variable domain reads GAGVSQSPSNKVTEKGKDVELRCDPISGHTALYWYRQSLGQGLEFLIYFQGNSAPDKSGLPSDRFSAERTGGSVSTLTIQRTQQEDSAVYLCASSLLNRAANEKLFFGSGTQLSVL.

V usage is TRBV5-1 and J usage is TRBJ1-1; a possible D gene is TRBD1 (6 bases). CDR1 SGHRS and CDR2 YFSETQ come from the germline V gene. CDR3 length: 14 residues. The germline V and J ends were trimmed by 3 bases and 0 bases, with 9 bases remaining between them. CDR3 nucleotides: TGCGCCAGCAGCTCAGGGGATCTGAACACTGAAGCTTTCTTT. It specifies CASSSGDLNTEAFF.

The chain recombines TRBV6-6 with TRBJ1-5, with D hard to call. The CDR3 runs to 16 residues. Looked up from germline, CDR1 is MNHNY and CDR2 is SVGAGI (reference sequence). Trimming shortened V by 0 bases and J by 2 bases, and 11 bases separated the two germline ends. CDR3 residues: CASSYSGSRGNQPQHF. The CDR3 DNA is TGTGCCAGCAGTTACTCGGGTTCTAGGGGCAATCAGCCCCAGCATTTT.

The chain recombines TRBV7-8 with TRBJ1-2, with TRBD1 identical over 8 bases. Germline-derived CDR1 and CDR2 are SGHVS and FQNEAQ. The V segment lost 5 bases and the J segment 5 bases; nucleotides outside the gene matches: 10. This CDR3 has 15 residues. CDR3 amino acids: CASSIRTGWGYGYTF. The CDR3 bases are TGTGCCAGCAGCATACGGACAGGGTGGGGATATGGCTACACCTTC.

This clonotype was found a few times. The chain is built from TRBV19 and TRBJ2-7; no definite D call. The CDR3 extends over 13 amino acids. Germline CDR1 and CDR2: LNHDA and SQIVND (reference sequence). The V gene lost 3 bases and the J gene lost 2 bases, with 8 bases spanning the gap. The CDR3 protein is CASSIYVTYEQYF. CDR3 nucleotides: TGTGCCAGTAGTATTTATGTCACCTACGAGCAGTACTTC.

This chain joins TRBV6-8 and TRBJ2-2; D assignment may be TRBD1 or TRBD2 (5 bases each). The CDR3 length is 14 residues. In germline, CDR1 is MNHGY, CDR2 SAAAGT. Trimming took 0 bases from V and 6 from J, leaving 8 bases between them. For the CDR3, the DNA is TGTGCCAGCAGTTACTCGAGGGGCGCCGGGGAGCTGTTTTTT. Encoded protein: CASSYSRGAGELFF.

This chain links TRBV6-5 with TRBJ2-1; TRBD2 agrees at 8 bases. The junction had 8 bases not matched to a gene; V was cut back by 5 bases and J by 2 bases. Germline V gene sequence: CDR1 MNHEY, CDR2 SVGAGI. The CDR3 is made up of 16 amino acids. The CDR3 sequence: CASSDPSGRTYNEQFF. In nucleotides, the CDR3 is TGTGCCAGCAGTGACCCTAGCGGGCGCACCTACAATGAGCAGTTCTTC.

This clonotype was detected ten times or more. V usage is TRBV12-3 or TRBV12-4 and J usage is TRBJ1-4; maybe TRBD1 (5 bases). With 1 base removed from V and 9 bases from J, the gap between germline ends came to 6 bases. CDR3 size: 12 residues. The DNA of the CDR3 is TGTGCCAGCAGTTTAGAGGGGCAAAAACTGTTTTTT. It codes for CASSLEGQKLFF.

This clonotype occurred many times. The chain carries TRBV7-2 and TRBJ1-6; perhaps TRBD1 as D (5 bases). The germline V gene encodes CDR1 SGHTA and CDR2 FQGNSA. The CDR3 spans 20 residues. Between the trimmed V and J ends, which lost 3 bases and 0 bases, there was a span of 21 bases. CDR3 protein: CASSFFTVLLGDSYNSPLHF. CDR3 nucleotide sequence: TGTGCCAGCAGCTTTTTTACGGTTCTGTTGGGGGACTCCTATAATTCACCCCTCCACTTT. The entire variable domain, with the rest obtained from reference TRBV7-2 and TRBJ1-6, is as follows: GAGVSQSPSNKVTEKGKDVELRCDPISGHTALYWYRQSLGQGLEFLIYFQGNSAPDKSGLPSDRFSAERTGGSVSTLTIQRTQQEDSAVYLCASSFFTVLLGDSYNSPLHFGNGTRLTVT.

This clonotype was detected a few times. The CDR3 loop reads CASSSPSLAGDTEAFF. CDR3 bases: TGTGCCAGCAGTTCCCCCTCCTTGGCAGGTGACACTGAAGCTTTCTTT. The V call is TRBV6-5, the J call TRBJ1-1; D remains unclear. CDR1 is MNHEY, CDR2 SVGAGI, per germline. This CDR3 comprises 16 residues. V was cut by 4 bases and J by 3 bases, with 18 bases left in between.